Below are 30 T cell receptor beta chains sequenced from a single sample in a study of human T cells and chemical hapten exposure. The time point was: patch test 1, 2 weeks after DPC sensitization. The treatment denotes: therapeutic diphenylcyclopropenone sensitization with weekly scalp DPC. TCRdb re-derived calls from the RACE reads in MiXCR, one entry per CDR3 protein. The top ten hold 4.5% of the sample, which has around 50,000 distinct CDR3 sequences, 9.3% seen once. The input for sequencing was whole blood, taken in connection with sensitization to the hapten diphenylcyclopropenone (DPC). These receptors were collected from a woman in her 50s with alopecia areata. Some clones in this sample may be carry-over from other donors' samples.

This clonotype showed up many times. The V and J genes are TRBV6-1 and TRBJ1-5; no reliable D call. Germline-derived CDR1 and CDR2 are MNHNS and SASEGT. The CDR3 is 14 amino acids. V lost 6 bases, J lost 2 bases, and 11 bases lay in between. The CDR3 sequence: CASRDYMGNQPQHF. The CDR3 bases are TGTGCCAGCAGGGACTATATGGGCAATCAGCCCCAGCATTTT.

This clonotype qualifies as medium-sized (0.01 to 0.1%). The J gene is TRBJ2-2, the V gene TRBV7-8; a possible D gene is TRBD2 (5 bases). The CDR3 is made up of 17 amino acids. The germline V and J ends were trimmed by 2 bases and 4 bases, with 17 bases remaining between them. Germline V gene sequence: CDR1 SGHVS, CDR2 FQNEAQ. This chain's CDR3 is CASSLRLGLGVTGELFF. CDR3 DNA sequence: TGTGCCAGCAGCTTAAGGCTTGGACTGGGTGTCACCGGGGAGCTGTTTTTT. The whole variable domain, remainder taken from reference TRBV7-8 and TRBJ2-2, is GAGVSQSPRYKVAKRGQDVALRCDPISGHVSLFWYQQALGQGPEFLTYFQNEAQLDKSGLPSDRFFAERPEGSVSTLKIQRTQQEDSAVYLCASSLRLGLGVTGELFFGEGSRLTVL.

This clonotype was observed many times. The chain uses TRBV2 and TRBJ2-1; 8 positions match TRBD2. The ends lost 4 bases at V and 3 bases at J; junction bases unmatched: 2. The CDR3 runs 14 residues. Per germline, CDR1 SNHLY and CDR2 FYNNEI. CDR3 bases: TGTGCCAGCAGTGCTACTAGCGGCTACAATGAGCAGTTCTTC. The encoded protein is CASSATSGYNEQFF.

The CDR3 loop is CASRELAGNLYEQFF. For the CDR3, the DNA is TGTGCCAGCAGAGAACTAGCGGGAAATCTCTATGAGCAGTTCTTC. The chain combines TRBV6-5 with TRBJ2-1, with 10 bases aligning to TRBD2. The CDR3 is 15 residues long. J was trimmed by 8 bases and V by 6 bases; bases with no gene match: 10. Germline V CDR1 and CDR2: MNHEY, SVGAGI.

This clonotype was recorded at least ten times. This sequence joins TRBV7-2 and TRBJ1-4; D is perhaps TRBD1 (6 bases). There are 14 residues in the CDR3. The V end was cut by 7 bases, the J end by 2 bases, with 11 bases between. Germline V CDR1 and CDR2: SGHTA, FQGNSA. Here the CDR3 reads CASTAGQTNEKLFF. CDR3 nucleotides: TGTGCCAGCACCGCCGGACAGACTAATGAAAAACTGTTTTTT.

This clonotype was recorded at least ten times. The CDR3 loop is CSVEESQREHNEQFF. The CDR3, as DNA: TGCAGCGTTGAAGAGAGTCAGCGGGAGCACAATGAGCAGTTCTTC. V usage is TRBV29-1 and J usage is TRBJ2-1; 8 bases fit TRBD2. CDR1 and CDR2 (germline): SQVTM, ANQGSEA. The CDR3 extends over 15 amino acids. V lost 0 bases, J lost 5 bases, and 6 bases stayed unmatched.

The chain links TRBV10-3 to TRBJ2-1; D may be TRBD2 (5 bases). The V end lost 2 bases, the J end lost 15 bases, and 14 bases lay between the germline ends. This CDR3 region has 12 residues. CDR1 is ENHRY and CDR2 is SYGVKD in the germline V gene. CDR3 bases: TGTGCCATCAGTGAGGGGGAGTCTAGCCTGTTCTTC. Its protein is CAISEGESSLFF.

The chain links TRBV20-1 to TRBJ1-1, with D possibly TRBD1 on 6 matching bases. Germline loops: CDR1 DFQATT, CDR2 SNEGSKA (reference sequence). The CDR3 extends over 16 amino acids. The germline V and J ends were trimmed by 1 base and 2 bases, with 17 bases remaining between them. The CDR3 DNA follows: TGCAGTGCTAGAGTACTGACAGGCAGTCTTAACACTGAAGCTTTCTTT. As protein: CSARVLTGSLNTEAFF.

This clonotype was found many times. CDR3 DNA: TGTGCCAGCAGCTTAGGGAGGGTACTAGCGACTAGCACAGATACGCAGTATTTT. It encodes CASSLGRVLATSTDTQYF. This sequence joins TRBV7-8 and TRBJ2-3; TRBD2 matches 7 bases. The CDR3 is 18 amino acids. Germline-derived CDR1 and CDR2 are SGHVS and FQNEAQ. V was pared by 1 base and J by 0 bases, with 10 bases of the junction left unmatched.

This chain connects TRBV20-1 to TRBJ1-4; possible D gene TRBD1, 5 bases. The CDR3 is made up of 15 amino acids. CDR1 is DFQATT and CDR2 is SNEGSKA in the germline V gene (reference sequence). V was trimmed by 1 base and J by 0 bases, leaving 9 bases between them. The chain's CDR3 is CSARADSSTNEKLFF. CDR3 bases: TGCAGTGCTAGAGCCGACAGCTCAACTAATGAAAAACTGTTTTTT.

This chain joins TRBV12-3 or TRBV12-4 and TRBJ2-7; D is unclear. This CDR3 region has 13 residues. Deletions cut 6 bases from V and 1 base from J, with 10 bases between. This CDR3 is CASSLLNSYEQYF. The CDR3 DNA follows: TGTGCCAGCAGCCTACTTAATTCCTACGAGCAGTACTTC.

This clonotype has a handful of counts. Here the CDR3 reads CASSQDRNNEKLFF. The DNA for the CDR3 is TGCGCCAGCAGCCAAGACAGGAATAATGAAAAACTGTTTTTT. The chain has TRBV4-3 and TRBJ1-4; D uncertain. V was trimmed by 0 bases and J by 4 bases, leaving 6 bases between them. The CDR3 is 14 residues long. Germline-derived CDR1 and CDR2 are LGHNA and YSLEER.

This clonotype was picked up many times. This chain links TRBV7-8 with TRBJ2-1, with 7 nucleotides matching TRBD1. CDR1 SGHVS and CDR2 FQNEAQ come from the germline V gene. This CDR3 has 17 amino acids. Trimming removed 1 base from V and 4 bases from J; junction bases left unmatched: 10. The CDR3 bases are TGTGCCAGCAGCTTAGTTATTGGGGGACAGCTTTACAATGAGCAGTTCTTC. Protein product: CASSLVIGGQLYNEQFF.

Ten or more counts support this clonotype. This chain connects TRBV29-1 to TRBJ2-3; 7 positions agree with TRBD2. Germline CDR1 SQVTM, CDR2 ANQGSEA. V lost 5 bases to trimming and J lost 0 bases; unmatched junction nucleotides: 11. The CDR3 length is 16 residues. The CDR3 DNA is TGCAGCGTTTCAGATGGGCTAGCGGCTAGCACAGATACGCAGTATTTT. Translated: CSVSDGLAASTDTQYF.

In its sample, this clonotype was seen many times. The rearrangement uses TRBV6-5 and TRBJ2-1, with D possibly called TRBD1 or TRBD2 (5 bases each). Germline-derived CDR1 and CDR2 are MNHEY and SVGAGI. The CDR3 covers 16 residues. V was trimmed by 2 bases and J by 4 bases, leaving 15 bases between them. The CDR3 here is CASSYKGRGLYNEQFF. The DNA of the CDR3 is TGTGCCAGCAGTTACAAGGGACGGGGATTGTACAATGAGCAGTTCTTC.

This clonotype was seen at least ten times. As DNA, the CDR3 is TGCAGTGCTAACCGGGACCGCGCCTACGAGCAGTACTTC. Amino acid sequence: CSANRDRAYEQYF. This chain connects TRBV20-1 to TRBJ2-7; the D call may be TRBD1 or TRBD2 (5 bases each). The CDR3 contains 13 residues. V lost 4 bases to trimming and J lost 2 bases, with 12 bases between them. The V gene's germline CDR1 is DFQATT and CDR2 SNEGSKA (reference sequence).

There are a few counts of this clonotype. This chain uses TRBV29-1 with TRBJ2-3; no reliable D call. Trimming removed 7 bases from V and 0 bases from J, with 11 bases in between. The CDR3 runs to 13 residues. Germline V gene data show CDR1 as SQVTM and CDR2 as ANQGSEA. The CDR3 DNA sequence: TGCAGCGCTGACAACCTTAGCACAGATACGCAGTATTTT. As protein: CSADNLSTDTQYF.

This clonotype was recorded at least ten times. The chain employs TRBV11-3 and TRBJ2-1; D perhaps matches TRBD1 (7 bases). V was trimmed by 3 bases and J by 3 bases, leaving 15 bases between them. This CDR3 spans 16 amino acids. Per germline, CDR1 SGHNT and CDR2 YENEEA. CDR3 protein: CASSLAGTANYNEQFF. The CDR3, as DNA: TGTGCCAGCAGCTTGGCGGGGACAGCAAACTACAATGAGCAGTTCTTC.

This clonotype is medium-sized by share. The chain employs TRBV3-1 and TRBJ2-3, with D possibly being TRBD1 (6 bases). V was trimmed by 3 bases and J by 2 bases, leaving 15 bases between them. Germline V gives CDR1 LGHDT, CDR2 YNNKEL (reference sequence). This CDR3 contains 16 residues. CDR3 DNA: TGTGCCAGCAGCCATCCCCGGGACATGACCACAGATACGCAGTATTTT. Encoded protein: CASSHPRDMTTDTQYF.

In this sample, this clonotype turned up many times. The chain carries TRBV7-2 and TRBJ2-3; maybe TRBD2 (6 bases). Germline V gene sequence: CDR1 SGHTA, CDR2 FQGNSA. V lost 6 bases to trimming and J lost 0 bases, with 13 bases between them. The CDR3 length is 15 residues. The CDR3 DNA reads TGTGCCAGCAGGTATTCCGGGACTAGCACAGATACGCAGTATTTT. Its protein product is CASRYSGTSTDTQYF.

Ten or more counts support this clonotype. The CDR3 DNA reads as TGTGCCAGCGGGGAGACTAGCTATGGCTACACCTTC. Its protein product is CASGETSYGYTF. The chain employs TRBV5-5 and TRBJ1-2, with unresolved D. CDR3 size: 12 residues. The V end was cut by 7 bases, the J end by 4 bases, with 11 bases between. CDR1 and CDR2 from the germline V gene are SGHKS and YYEKEE (reference sequence).

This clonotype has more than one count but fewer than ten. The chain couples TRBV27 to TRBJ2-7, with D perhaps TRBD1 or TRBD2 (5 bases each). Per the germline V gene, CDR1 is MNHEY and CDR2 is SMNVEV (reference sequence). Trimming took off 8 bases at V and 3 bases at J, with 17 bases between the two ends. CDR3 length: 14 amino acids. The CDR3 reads CASSGPKGSYEQYF. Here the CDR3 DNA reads TGTGCCAGCTCAGGACCCAAGGGGAGCTACGAGCAGTACTTC.

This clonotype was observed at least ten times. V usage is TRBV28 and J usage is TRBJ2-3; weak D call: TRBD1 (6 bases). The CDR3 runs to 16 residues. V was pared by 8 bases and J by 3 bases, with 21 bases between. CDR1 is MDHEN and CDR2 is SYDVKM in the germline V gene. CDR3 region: CASPPPGGQLTDTQYF. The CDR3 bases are TGTGCCAGCCCCCCCCCCGGAGGACAGTTGACAGATACGCAGTATTTT.

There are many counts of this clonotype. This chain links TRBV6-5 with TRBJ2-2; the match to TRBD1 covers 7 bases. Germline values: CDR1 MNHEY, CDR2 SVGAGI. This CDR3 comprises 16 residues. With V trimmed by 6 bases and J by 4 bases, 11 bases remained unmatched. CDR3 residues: CASSRGQTQGTGELFF. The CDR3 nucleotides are TGTGCCAGCAGCCGGGGACAGACGCAGGGCACCGGGGAGCTGTTTTTT.

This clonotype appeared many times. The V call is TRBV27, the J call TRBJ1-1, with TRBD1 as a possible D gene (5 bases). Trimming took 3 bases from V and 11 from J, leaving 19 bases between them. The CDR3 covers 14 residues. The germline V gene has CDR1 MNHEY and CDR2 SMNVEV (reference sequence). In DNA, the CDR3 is TGTGCCAGCAGTTTCGTAGGACACGGGGTTATGGCTTTCTTT. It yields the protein CASSFVGHGVMAFF.

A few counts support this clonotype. CDR3 in amino acids: CASSYGQGAYEQYF. The CDR3 nucleotides read TGTGCCAGCAGTTATGGACAGGGGGCCTACGAGCAGTACTTC. The chain employs TRBV9 and TRBJ2-7, with 10 bases identical to TRBD1. Germline assignment: CDR1 SGDLS and CDR2 YYNGEE. This CDR3 is built from 14 residues. J was trimmed by 2 bases and V by 5 bases; bases with no gene match: 4.

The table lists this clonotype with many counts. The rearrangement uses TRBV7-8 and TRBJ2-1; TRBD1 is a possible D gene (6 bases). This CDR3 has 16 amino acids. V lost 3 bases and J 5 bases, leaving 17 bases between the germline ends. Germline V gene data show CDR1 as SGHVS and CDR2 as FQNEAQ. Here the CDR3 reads CASSLGAATFNNEQFF. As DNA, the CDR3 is TGTGCCAGCAGCTTGGGGGCGGCGACCTTTAACAATGAGCAGTTCTTC.

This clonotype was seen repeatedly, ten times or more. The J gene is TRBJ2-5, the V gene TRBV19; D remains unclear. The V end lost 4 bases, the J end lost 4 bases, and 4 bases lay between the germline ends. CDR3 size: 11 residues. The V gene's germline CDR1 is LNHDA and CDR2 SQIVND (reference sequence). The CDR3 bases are TGTGCCAGTAGTAGCACAGAGACCCAGTACTTC. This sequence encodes CASSSTETQYF.

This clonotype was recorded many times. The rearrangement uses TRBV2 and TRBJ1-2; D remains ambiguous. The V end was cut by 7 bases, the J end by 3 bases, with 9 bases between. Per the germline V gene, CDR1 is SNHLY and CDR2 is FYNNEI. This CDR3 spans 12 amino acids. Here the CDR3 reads CASITGHYGYTF. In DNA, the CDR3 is TGTGCCAGCATCACGGGCCACTATGGCTACACCTTC.

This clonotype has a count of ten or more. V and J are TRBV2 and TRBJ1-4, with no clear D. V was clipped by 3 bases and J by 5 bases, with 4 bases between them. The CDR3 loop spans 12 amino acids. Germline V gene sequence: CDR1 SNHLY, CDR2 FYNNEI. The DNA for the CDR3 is TGTGCCAGCAGTGAGCAAAATGAAAAACTGTTTTTT. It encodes CASSEQNEKLFF.